These T cell receptor beta chains were read from a single sample in a study of blood T cell repertoires in COVID-19. Sequenced by immunoSEQ multiplex PCR; TCRdb stores in-frame clones only, minus some. The sample lists around 100,000 clones; around nine tenths were seen once. The sequenced material came from peripheral blood. The receptors come from a human donor in a cohort sampled during active COVID-19. CDR3s include the opening cysteine and the closing phenylalanine or tryptophan. The D gene is left open where the match is weak. Part of the rows lack a size; the others show once, few, many or a class for expanded clones.

. TRBJ1-4 TRBV11-2 . CASSLDWLAVGATNEKLFF TGTGCCAGCAGCTTAGATTGGCTTGCCGTCGGAGCAACTAATGAAAAACTGTTTTTT
TRBD2 TRBJ2-5 TRBV18 once CASYAKERGLPLMGETQYF TGTGCCAGCTACGCAAAGGAGCGGGGACTACCCTTAATGGGGGAGACCCAGTACTTC
. TRBJ1-5 TRBV7-9 . CASSQDTSNQPQHF TGTGCCAGCAGCCAGGACACTAGCAATCAGCCCCAGCATTTT
. TRBJ1-2 TRBV19 . CASSYSGGLGYTF TGTGCCAGTAGTTACTCCGGGGGGCTAGGCTACACCTTC
TRBD1 TRBJ1-5 TRBV19 few CASSTYGTGTNQPQHF TGTGCCAGTAGTACATATGGGACAGGGACTAATCAGCCCCAGCATTTT
TRBD1 TRBJ2-7 TRBV28 . CASRDRAPSYEQYF TGTGCCAGCAGAGACAGGGCACCCTCCTACGAGCAGTACTTC
. TRBJ2-7 TRBV28 . CASSFAHEQYF TGTGCCAGCAGTTTTGCGCACGAGCAGTACTTC
. TRBJ1-5 TRBV5-1 few CASSLSGMGNQPQHF TGCGCCAGCAGCTTGTCAGGGATGGGCAATCAGCCCCAGCATTTT
TRBD1 TRBJ1-5 TRBV30 once CAWSVGDRGNQPQHF TGTGCCTGGAGTGTAGGGGACAGGGGCAATCAGCCCCAGCATTTT
. TRBJ2-7 TRBV28 . CASSQTGTTSYEQYF TGTGCCAGCAGTCAGACCGGGACAACATCCTACGAGCAGTACTTC
TRBD1 TRBJ2-2 TRBV6-1 . CASSENRGQGGELFF TGTGCCAGCAGTGAAAACAGGGGGCAAGGCGGGGAGCTGTTTTTT
TRBD2 TRBJ2-1 TRBV19 . CASSISGLAGDLGSYNEQFF TGTGCCAGTAGTATATCTGGACTAGCGGGAGACTTGGGCTCCTACAATGAGCAGTTCTTC
TRBD2 TRBJ2-1 TRBV4-1 once CASSQGIAGKKHNEQFF TGCGCCAGCAGCCAAGGAATAGCGGGAAAAAAACACAATGAGCAGTTCTTC
TRBD2 TRBJ2-7 TRBV4-1 . CASSTGTSGEQYF TGCGCCAGCAGTACCGGGACTAGCGGCGAGCAGTACTTC
. TRBJ2-5 TRBV5-1 . CASSLDGGTISETQYF TGCGCCAGCAGCTTGGACGGCGGGACCATCTCGGAGACCCAGTACTTC
TRBD1 TRBJ1-6 TRBV7-8 . CASSLARQGVVSPLHF TGTGCCAGCAGCTTAGCGAGACAGGGGGTCGTATCACCCCTCCACTTT
TRBD2 TRBJ2-7 TRBV28 . CASSPSRGLAAYEQYF TGTGCCAGCAGTCCTTCCCGGGGACTAGCGGCCTACGAGCAGTACTTC
TRBD1 TRBJ1-2 TRBV4-1 . CASSQPGQVVNGYTF TGCGCCAGCAGCCAACCCGGACAGGTAGTGAATGGCTACACCTTC
. TRBJ2-5 TRBV29-1 . CSVGGETQYF TGCAGCGTGGGAGGTGAGACCCAGTACTTC
TRBD1 TRBJ2-7 TRBV19 . CASSRPGQGIYEQYF TGTGCCAGTAGTAGGCCGGGACAGGGGATCTACGAGCAGTACTTC
. TRBJ1-5 TRBV19 once CASSIDRAGQPQHF TGTGCCAGTAGTATAGACAGGGCCGGTCAGCCCCAGCATTTT
. TRBJ1-4 TRBV5-1 . CASSYDRTYEKLFF TGCGCCAGCAGCTATGACAGGACTTATGAAAAACTGTTTTTT
. TRBJ2-3 TRBV7-2 . CASNKQGTDTQYF TGTGCCAGCAACAAACAGGGCACAGATACGCAGTATTTT
. TRBJ2-7 TRBV21-1 . CASSKEGTSGSSYEQYF TGTGCCAGCAGCAAAGAAGGGACTAGCGGGTCCTCCTACGAGCAGTACTTC
TRBD1 TRBJ1-1 TRBV11-2 . CASSADRGGTEAFF TGTGCCAGCAGCGCCGACAGGGGAGGAACTGAAGCTTTCTTT
. TRBJ2-5 TRBV7-8 . CASHRGRGMGTQYF TGTGCCAGCCACAGAGGCAGGGGAATGGGGACCCAGTACTTC
. TRBJ1-3 TRBV19 . CASSIRQLGTGNTIYF TGTGCCAGTAGTATCAGGCAGCTCGGAACTGGAAACACCATATATTTT
. TRBJ1-1 TRBV7-9 . CASSLIPRGVDKGTEAFF TGTGCCAGCAGCTTAATCCCCCGTGGCGTGGACAAGGGAACTGAAGCTTTCTTT
TRBD1 TRBJ2-7 TRBV19 . CASSRRGQGYEQYF TGTGCCAGTAGTCGTCGGGGACAGGGCTACGAGCAGTACTTC
. TRBJ2-2 TRBV12-3/TRBV12-4 . CASILPPGELFF TGTGCCAGCATCCTCCCCCCCGGGGAGCTGTTTTTT
TRBD2 TRBJ2-1 TRBV19 . CASSIGGLAGKSSLSYNEQFF TGTGCCAGTAGTATAGGGGGGCTAGCGGGGAAGAGTTCCTTGTCCTACAATGAGCAGTTCTTC
TRBD1 TRBJ2-6 TRBV11-2 . CASSLRGTGQTGANVLTF TGTGCCAGCAGCCTCCGAGGGACAGGTCAAACTGGGGCCAACGTCCTGACTTTC
TRBD1 TRBJ1-6 TRBV28 . CASSLRTGISPLHF TGTGCCAGCAGTCTACGGACAGGGATTTCACCCCTCCACTTT
. TRBJ1-3 TRBV28 . CASSLRGNTIYF TGTGCCAGCAGTTTGCGGGGAAACACCATATATTTT
TRBD1 TRBJ2-7 TRBV5-1 . CASSDRGLPYEQYF TGCGCCTCAAGCGACAGGGGCCTCCCCTACGAGCAGTACTTC
TRBD1 TRBJ2-7 TRBV19 . CASGRDRFASEQYF TGTGCCAGTGGACGGGACAGGTTCGCTTCCGAGCAGTACTTC
. TRBJ2-2 TRBV20-1 . CSASETVNTGELFF TGCAGTGCTAGTGAGACAGTGAACACCGGGGAGCTGTTTTTT
TRBD1 TRBJ1-6 TRBV19 . CASHTGQNNSPLHF TGTGCCAGCCACACGGGACAGAATAATTCACCCCTCCACTTT
TRBD2 TRBJ2-7 TRBV5-1 . CASSWTLAGEGYEQYF TGCGCCAGCAGCTGGACTTTAGCGGGAGAAGGGTACGAGCAGTACTTC
. TRBJ2-3 TRBV9 . CASSVVPRADTQYF TGTGCCAGCAGCGTAGTCCCCCGGGCAGATACGCAGTATTTT